This is a list of T cell receptor beta chains from one sample in a study of T cells in Graves' hyperthyroidism and ophthalmopathy. Each CDR3 protein gets one entry after TCRdb re-called the multiplex PCR reads with MiXCR. Found here are 370,000 or so distinct CDR3 sequences, roughly 14% of them singletons; the top ten hold about a fifth. The sample consisted of blood. The source of these receptors is a man younger than 40 with Graves' hyperthyroidism that later progressed to Graves' ophthalmopathy. CDR3s include the opening cysteine and the closing phenylalanine or tryptophan. Fields, in order: clone size, D gene, V gene, J gene, CDR3 DNA, CDR3 protein. D genes are given only for firm matches. Clone size is shown for a subset of rows, as once, few, many or a class of expanded clone.

NA	NA	TRBV5-4	TRBJ2-6	TGTGCCAGCAGCTTTGGTTCCCCCAGCTCTGGGGCCAACGTCCTGACTTTC	CASSFGSPSSGANVLTF
NA	TRBD2	TRBV19	TRBJ2-1	TGTGCCAGTAGCGGGACTAGCGGGTTTCTAGGCAATGAGCAGTTCTTC	CASSGTSGFLGNEQFF
many	NA	TRBV9	TRBJ2-7	TGTGCCAGCAGCGTACGGATGACCTACGAGCAGTACTTC	CASSVRMTYEQYF
few	TRBD2	TRBV11-3	TRBJ2-6	TGTGCCAGCAGCTCTAGGACGGGGAGGGAGGCCAACGTCCTGACTTTC	CASSSRTGREANVLTF
many	NA	TRBV12-5	TRBJ2-7	TGTGCTAGTGGTTTGGGAGGGGGTCGGTACGAGCAGTACTTC	CASGLGGGRYEQYF
many	NA	TRBV7-2	TRBJ1-1	TGTGCCAGCAGCCCGAGACAGGCAGGAGACACTGAAGCTTTCTTT	CASSPRQAGDTEAFF
many	TRBD2	TRBV12-3/TRBV12-4	TRBJ2-1	TGTGCCAGCAGTTTGGCAGGCGGGGGTGCCTACAATGAGCAGTTCTTC	CASSLAGGGAYNEQFF
few	NA	TRBV27	TRBJ2-6	TGTGCCAGCACCTGGGTGGGGTCTGGGGCCAACGTCCTGACTTTC	CASTWVGSGANVLTF
few	TRBD2	TRBV5-1	TRBJ2-3	TGCGCCAGCAGCTTGGTGGCTAGCGGGGGACCCACAGATACGCAGTATTTT	CASSLVASGGPTDTQYF
few	NA	TRBV20-1	TRBJ1-4	TGCAGTGCTAGAGATGGCCGAGTTGCAACTAATGAAAAACTGTTTTTT	CSARDGRVATNEKLFF
NA	TRBD1	TRBV9	TRBJ2-7	TGTGCCAGCAGCCCCAGTAGAGGGGGCATCAGCTCCTACGAGCAGTACTTC	CASSPSRGGISSYEQYF
few	NA	TRBV4-1	TRBJ1-6	TGCGCCAGCAGCCAGGGGGGGGAGTCACCCCTCCACTTT	CASSQGGESPLHF
many	TRBD2	TRBV5-1	TRBJ2-1	TGCGCCAGCAGCGACACTAGCGGGGGGGCCTACAATGAGCAGTTCTTC	CASSDTSGGAYNEQFF
NA	NA	TRBV7-9	TRBJ1-2	TGTGCCAGCAGCTTAGCGGACCCTAACTATGGCTACACCTTC	CASSLADPNYGYTF
few	NA	TRBV10-3	TRBJ1-3	TGTGCCATCAGGGACAGCCGGGACACCATATATTTT	CAIRDSRDTIYF
NA	NA	TRBV7-2	TRBJ1-1	TGTGCCAGCAGCTTACCTGGGGCAACTGAAGCTTTCTTT	CASSLPGATEAFF
many	TRBD2	TRBV11-3	TRBJ2-1	TGTGCCAGCAGCATCGGAGAGCGGGGGAACTACAATGAGCAGTTCTTC	CASSIGERGNYNEQFF
few	NA	TRBV20-1	TRBJ2-1	TGCAGTGCTAGCCCCGGCCACTCCACCCTCAATGAGCAGTTCTTC	CSASPGHSTLNEQFF
many	NA	TRBV3-1	TRBJ1-3	TGTGCCAGCAGCCAGTACGGTGGAAACACCATATATTTT	CASSQYGGNTIYF
many	NA	TRBV11-3	TRBJ1-1	TGTGCCAGCAGCTTAGATCAAAGTATCCAAGCTTTCTTT	CASSLDQSIQAFF
NA	NA	TRBV14	TRBJ2-5	TGTGCCAGCAGCCAAGGGACAGTATCGACGGGAGAGACCCAGTACTTC	CASSQGTVSTGETQYF
many	TRBD2	TRBV12-3/TRBV12-4	TRBJ2-1	TGTGCCAGCAGCACCTTAGGTTGGGTGTCGGTAGCGGGGGGAAATGAGCAGTTCTTC	CASSTLGWVSVAGGNEQFF
NA	NA	TRBV10-3	TRBJ2-5	TGTGCCATCAGTGAGTCGTGGGGTGTCGTAGAGACCCAGTACTTC	CAISESWGVVETQYF
many	TRBD1	TRBV7-9	TRBJ1-6	TGTGCCAGCAGCTTAGCGGGGACAGGATATTCACCCCTCCACTTT	CASSLAGTGYSPLHF
many	NA	TRBV6-2/TRBV6-3	TRBJ1-1	TGTGCCACATCGCGGGGGCAAAGAACTGAAGCTTTCTTT	CATSRGQRTEAFF
many	NA	TRBV2	TRBJ2-5	TGTGCCACCCTAAGTGTCCGGGGGTTACGAGAGACCCAGTACTTC	CATLSVRGLRETQYF
NA	TRBD1	TRBV5-1	TRBJ1-4	TGCGCCAGCAGCCGAAACCCGACAGGGAGTGAAAAACTGTTTTTT	CASSRNPTGSEKLFF
NA	TRBD1	TRBV20-1	TRBJ1-2	TGCAGTGCTAGACTAATGGGACAGGGGGCCTCTAAAGGCGGCTACACCTTC	CSARLMGQGASKGGYTF
many	NA	TRBV20-1	TRBJ2-3	TGCAGTGCCATCGCGGGGAGAACTAGCACAGATACGCAGTATTTT	CSAIAGRTSTDTQYF
few	NA	TRBV19	TRBJ2-7	TGTGCCAGTAGTATAGCCGGGGGCCCAGTCTACGAGCAGTACTTC	CASSIAGGPVYEQYF
many	TRBD1	TRBV28	TRBJ1-4	TGTGCCAGCAGTCGCCCGGGACAGGGGGCTGGTAGTGAAAAACTGTTTTTT	CASSRPGQGAGSEKLFF
many	TRBD2	TRBV20-1	TRBJ2-7	TGCAGTGCTAGAGTGGGGGAGGGCATCTACGAGCAGTACTTC	CSARVGEGIYEQYF
many	TRBD1	TRBV30	TRBJ2-2	TGTGCCTGGGGGGACAGGGTTCGGAACACCGGGGAGCTGTTTTTT	CAWGDRVRNTGELFF
NA	NA	TRBV6-5	TRBJ2-1	TGTGCCAGCAGTTACTCGAGAACCGGCCCCTACAATGAGCAGTTCTTC	CASSYSRTGPYNEQFF
few	NA	TRBV10-3	TRBJ2-1	TGTGCCATCAGTGAGGGGTTTGGCTCCTACAATGAGCAGTTCTTC	CAISEGFGSYNEQFF
many	NA	TRBV2	TRBJ1-2	TGTGCCAGCAGCACGGACAGTAACTATGGCTACACCTTC	CASSTDSNYGYTF
many	NA	TRBV12-3/TRBV12-4	TRBJ2-7	TGTGCCAGCAGTTTTATGGCGAGCTCCTACGAGCAGTACTTC	CASSFMASSYEQYF
many	NA	TRBV11-2	TRBJ2-5	TGTGCCAGCAGCTTTGCAGGGTGGCAGACCCAGTACTTC	CASSFAGWQTQYF
NA	TRBD2	TRBV6-2/TRBV6-3	TRBJ2-1	TGTGCCAGCAGTTACCTGGGAGGGAATGAGCAGTTCTTC	CASSYLGGNEQFF